This record looks at one T cell receptor beta chain sequence and its context. Its antigen is unidentified. Sequencing was performed with immunoSEQ multiplex PCR; in TCRdb, only in-frame clones are kept and a portion is missing. The data contain tens of thousands of clones, roughly 80% of them singletons. This sample stems from a study of OX40 agonist ivuxolimab in advanced cancers. At the level of the study: Six ivuxolimab dose levels, 0.01 to 10 mg/kg, were given intravenously every 2 weeks.

Study observations and caveats: Among the nonresponders, some also had low normalized T-cell clonal expansion. Relative to CD4+, CD8+ T cells held more expanded clones on average. Still undetermined is the antigen specificity of the expanded peripheral T cells.

The receptor was isolated from an adult with an advanced solid tumor such as melanoma, head and neck, liver or kidney cancer. The sample was CD4+ or CD8+ T cells sorted from blood, taken in a trial of the OX40 agonist ivuxolimab.

CDR3 residues: CASSFGQGDQPQHF. CDR3 sequence (DNA): TGCGCCAGCAGCTTTGGACAGGGGGATCAGCCCCAGCATTTT. The rearrangement links TRBV5-1 to TRBJ1-5; 10 bases align to TRBD1. This CDR3 has 14 residues. J lost 5 bases, V lost 2 bases, and 1 base had no gene match. CDR1 and CDR2 (germline): SGHRS, YFSETQ. The full variable domain, its missing parts supplied by reference TRBV5-1 and TRBJ1-5, is KAGVTQTPRYLIKTRGQQVTLSCSPISGHRSVSWYQQTPGQGLQFLFEYFSETQRNKGNFPGRFSGRQFSNSRSEMNVSTLELGDSALYLCASSFGQGDQPQHFGDGTRLSIL.